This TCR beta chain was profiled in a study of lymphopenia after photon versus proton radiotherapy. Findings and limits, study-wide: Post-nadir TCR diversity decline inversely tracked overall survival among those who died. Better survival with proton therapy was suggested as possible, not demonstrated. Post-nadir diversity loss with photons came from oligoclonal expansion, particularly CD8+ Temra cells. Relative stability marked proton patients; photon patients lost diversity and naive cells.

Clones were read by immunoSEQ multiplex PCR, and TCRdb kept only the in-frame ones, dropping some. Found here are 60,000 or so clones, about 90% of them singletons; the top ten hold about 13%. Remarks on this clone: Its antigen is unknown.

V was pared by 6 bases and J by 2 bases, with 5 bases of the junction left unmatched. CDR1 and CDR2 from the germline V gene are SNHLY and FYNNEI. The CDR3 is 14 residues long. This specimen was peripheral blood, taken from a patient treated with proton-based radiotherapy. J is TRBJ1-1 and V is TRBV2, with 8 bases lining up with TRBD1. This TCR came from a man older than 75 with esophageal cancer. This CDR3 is CASRADRVNTEAFF. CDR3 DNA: TGTGCCAGCAGGGCGGACAGGGTCAACACTGAAGCTTTCTTT.